Many counts were recorded for the clone carrying this T cell receptor (beta chain). What it recognizes is unknown. The data are from a study of neurological immune-mediated disorders. The V gene's germline CDR1 is DFQATT and CDR2 SNEGSKA (reference sequence). There are 14 residues in the CDR3. V shed 4 bases and J shed 3 bases, with 15 bases lying between them. This sample's time point: longitudinal time-point 2. Whole-study results and caveats: A possible signature appeared as one related-CDR3 cluster, in which phylogenetic grouping placed the repertoires of 18 of 34 multiple sclerosis patients.

By 5'RACE with 10-nucleotide random UMIs, the cDNA was made. The authors obtained over 170 million TCR-beta sequences from 15-18 subjects per sequencing run. TCRdb passed the 5' RACE reads through MiXCR, listing each CDR3 protein once. The table records roughly 80,000 distinct CDR3 sequences, 5.8% of them present only once. Material for sequencing was PBMCs. This clonotype was sampled from a woman aged 55-69 years with multiple sclerosis. The chain employs TRBV20-1 and TRBJ1-1, with D possibly matching TRBD1 (5 bases). CDR3 protein: CSATFGGGDTEAFF. The CDR3 DNA follows: TGCAGTGCTACCTTCGGGGGGGGGGACACTGAAGCTTTCTTT.